The 31 T cell receptor beta chains below come from one sample, sequenced in a study of long-term antiretroviral therapy in people with HIV. Samples were assayed with immunoSEQ v3.0 at survey level. Method: immunoSEQ multiplex PCR; TCRdb's copy keeps in-frame clones and lacks some. This sample has around 40,000 clones; about 93% occur once, and the top ten carry roughly 3.6%. Here the sequenced sample was unsorted PBMCs, taken 4.1 years after starting antiretroviral therapy. These receptors were collected from a woman between 45 and 65 years old with HIV.

This clone came up a few times. This chain connects TRBV19 to TRBJ1-4, with 12 bases fitting TRBD1. V shed 5 bases, J shed 10 bases, and the junction held 8 bases outside the gene matches. The CDR3 has 15 amino acids. The germline V gene has CDR1 LNHDA and CDR2 SQIVND (reference sequence). CDR3 in DNA: TGTGCCAGTAGTCCTGACCGGGACAGGGGGCCAAAACTGTTTTTT. Translated: CASSPDRDRGPKLFF.

This chain uses TRBV9 with TRBJ2-3; a weak D match, TRBD2 (6 bases). Germline loops: CDR1 SGDLS, CDR2 YYNGEE. The CDR3 is 14 amino acids. Trimming took off 3 bases at V and 7 bases at J, with 15 bases between the two ends. For the CDR3, the DNA is TGTGCCAGCAGCGGGCGGGACTCGATGTATACGCAGTATTTT. Amino acids: CASSGRDSMYTQYF.

The V gene is TRBV30, the J gene TRBJ2-2; TRBD1 might be the D (6 bases). The CDR3 spans 14 residues. Trimming took 2 bases from V and 5 from J, leaving 12 bases between them. Germline V gives CDR1 GTSNPN, CDR2 SVGIG (reference sequence). This CDR3 is CAWSLDRLTGELFF. CDR3 coding DNA: TGTGCCTGGAGTCTAGACAGGCTAACCGGGGAGCTGTTTTTT.

The rearrangement uses TRBV18 and TRBJ1-1, with 7 bases identical to TRBD1. This CDR3 contains 14 residues. CDR1 and CDR2 (germline): KGHSH, LQKENI. J was trimmed by 2 bases and V by 2 bases; bases with no gene match: 2. The CDR3 nucleotides read TGTGCCAGCTCACCAAACAGGGGAAACACTGAAGCTTTCTTT. As protein: CASSPNRGNTEAFF.

The rearrangement joins TRBV7-2 to TRBJ1-2, with D perhaps TRBD1 (5 bases). CDR3 length equals 14 residues. Per germline, CDR1 SGHTA and CDR2 FQGNSA. Trimming stripped 6 bases from V and 4 bases from J, with 15 bases between. CDR3 sequence: CASSSPGSGYGYTF. CDR3 in DNA: TGTGCCAGCAGTTCCCCAGGGTCGGGCTATGGCTACACCTTC. The whole variable domain, filled in from reference TRBV7-2 and TRBJ1-2, reads GAGVSQSPSNKVTEKGKDVELRCDPISGHTALYWYRQSLGQGLEFLIYFQGNSAPDKSGLPSDRFSAERTGGSVSTLTIQRTQQEDSAVYLCASSSPGSGYGYTFGSGTRLTVV.

V usage is TRBV7-3 and J usage is TRBJ2-3; 8 bases line up with TRBD2. The CDR3 covers 15 residues. CDR1 SGHTA and CDR2 FQGTGA come from the germline V gene. Trimming took 1 base from V and 11 from J; bases not matched to a gene: 11. CDR3 DNA: TGTGCCAGCAGCTTAAATTTAGCCGGGACTAGAGAGCAGTATTTT. Residues: CASSLNLAGTREQYF.

V is TRBV2 and J is TRBJ1-4; 7 positions agree with TRBD1. CDR1 and CDR2 (germline): SNHLY, FYNNEI. Trimming at V came to 6 bases and at J to 7 bases, leaving 11 bases not matched to a gene. CDR3 length equals 15 residues. The CDR3 reads CASRGGQATSEKLFF. The CDR3 bases are TGTGCCAGCAGAGGCGGACAGGCGACCAGTGAAAAACTGTTTTTT.

J is TRBJ2-3 and V is TRBV4-1; D is unresolved. Germline loops: CDR1 MGHRA, CDR2 YSYEKL. The CDR3 runs 14 residues. The ends were cut back, 3 bases at V and 3 bases at J, with 10 bases in the middle. CDR3 region: CASSQGPATDTQYF. The CDR3 bases are TGCGCCAGCAGCCAGGGCCCAGCTACAGATACGCAGTATTTT.

The chain is built from TRBV5-1 and TRBJ2-3; TRBD2 is a possible D gene (6 bases). Germline values: CDR1 SGHRS, CDR2 YFSETQ. The CDR3 is 15 amino acids. V shed 0 bases and J shed 4 bases, with 12 bases lying between them. The CDR3 here is CASSLAGGVADTQYF. Written as DNA, the CDR3 is TGCGCCAGCAGCTTGGCGGGCGGGGTGGCAGATACGCAGTATTTT.

J is TRBJ2-1 and V is TRBV27; the match to TRBD2 covers 14 bases. CDR3 length: 18 residues. Per germline, CDR1 MNHEY and CDR2 SMNVEV (reference sequence). V lost 6 bases, J lost 0 bases, and 7 bases stayed unmatched. CDR3 protein: CASSLRTSGGYSYNEQFF. The CDR3 DNA follows: TGTGCCAGCAGCCTCCGGACTAGCGGGGGGTACTCCTACAATGAGCAGTTCTTC.

The chain joins TRBV19 to TRBJ2-3; TRBD1 agrees at 8 bases. The length of the CDR3 is 16 residues. Germline V CDR1 and CDR2: LNHDA, SQIVND (reference sequence). With 0 bases clipped from V and 1 base from J, the junction kept 3 bases outside the gene matches. The CDR3 loop is CASSIDGQGRTDTQYF. In DNA form, the CDR3 reads TGTGCCAGTAGTATAGATGGACAGGGTCGCACAGATACGCAGTATTTT.

The chain employs TRBV7-9 and TRBJ2-4; 9 nucleotides match TRBD2. The CDR3 is made up of 18 amino acids. Germline V gene sequence: CDR1 SEHNR, CDR2 FQNEAQ (reference sequence). V lost 5 bases and J lost 3; bases outside the gene matches: 14. The DNA for the CDR3 is TGTGCCAGCAGCGAAGAGCGCCAGCGGGGGGCCAACAAAAACATTCAGTACTTC. Its translation is CASSEERQRGANKNIQYF.

This chain connects TRBV19 to TRBJ1-1, with a possible D match to TRBD1 (5 bases). CDR1 is LNHDA and CDR2 is SQIVND in the germline V gene (reference sequence). V was pared by 8 bases and J by 1 base, with 14 bases between. There are 14 residues in the CDR3. For the CDR3, the DNA is TGTGCCAGTGAGAGTCGGGGGGGGAACACTGAAGCTTTCTTT. Its protein is CASESRGGNTEAFF.

The V and J genes are TRBV27 and TRBJ2-5; tentative D call: TRBD2 (5 bases). The germline V gene has CDR1 MNHEY and CDR2 SMNVEV (reference sequence). The CDR3 totals 14 residues. The V and J ends lost 2 bases and 5 bases respectively, with 12 bases between them. As DNA, the CDR3 is TGTGCCAGCAGTTTAAGCGGACTCCGGGAGACCCAGTACTTC. The encoded protein is CASSLSGLRETQYF.

The V gene is TRBV5-1, the J gene TRBJ2-5; the D gene is possibly TRBD1 (6 bases). The CDR3 loop spans 15 amino acids. V lost 4 bases and J 2 bases, leaving 15 bases between the germline ends. Germline V gene data show CDR1 as SGHRS and CDR2 as YFSETQ. The CDR3 reads CASSLFGQTQETQYF. The CDR3 DNA reads as TGCGCCAGCAGCCTATTCGGACAGACTCAAGAGACCCAGTACTTC.

The J gene is TRBJ2-7, the V gene TRBV11-2, with a weak D call TRBD2 (7 bases). Trimming left V 5 bases short and J 0 bases short, with 14 bases between. Germline assignment: CDR1 SGHAT and CDR2 FQNNGV. The CDR3 contains 15 residues. The CDR3 loop reads CASSPGAGVSYEQYF. In DNA, the CDR3 is TGTGCCAGCAGCCCAGGGGCGGGAGTCTCCTACGAGCAGTACTTC.

This rearrangement joins TRBV6-1 to TRBJ2-5; a possible D gene is TRBD2 (5 bases). The V end lost 4 bases, the J end lost 5 bases, and 11 bases lay between the germline ends. The CDR3 has 13 amino acids. Germline CDR1 MNHNS, CDR2 SASEGT. Here the CDR3 reads CASSGEGGETQYF. The CDR3 DNA follows: TGTGCCAGCAGTGGAGAGGGTGGTGAGACCCAGTACTTC.

V is TRBV9 and J is TRBJ2-5; 13 nucleotides agree with TRBD2. The V gene's germline CDR1 is SGDLS and CDR2 YYNGEE. The CDR3 runs to 17 residues. The junction had 7 bases not matched to a gene; V was cut back by 4 bases and J by 1 base. CDR3 amino acids: CASSTGTSGAFQETQYF. The CDR3 DNA is TGTGCCAGCAGCACCGGGACTAGCGGGGCGTTCCAAGAGACCCAGTACTTC.

J is TRBJ2-1 and V is TRBV5-1, with 8 bases lining up with TRBD2. This CDR3 has 16 residues. From germline, CDR1 is SGHRS and CDR2 YFSETQ. After removal of 0 bases from V and 3 bases from J, the junction contained 5 bases not matched to a gene. In DNA, the CDR3 is TGCGCCAGCAGCTTGGGTCGGGGGGGGAGCTACAATGAGCAGTTCTTC. Its translation: CASSLGRGGSYNEQFF.

This chain links TRBV25-1 with TRBJ1-1; D unclear. V was cut by 6 bases and J by 0 bases, with 8 bases left in between. The CDR3 is 13 amino acids. The V gene's germline CDR1 is MGHDK and CDR2 SYGVNS. The DNA of the CDR3 is TGTGCCAGCAGAACCCCAGTGAACACTGAAGCTTTCTTT. Translation: CASRTPVNTEAFF.

The J gene is TRBJ1-1, the V gene TRBV5-4; a weak D match, TRBD1 (5 bases). The germline V gene has CDR1 SGHNT and CDR2 YYREEE (reference sequence). The V gene lost 3 bases and the J gene lost 4 bases, with 16 bases spanning the gap. This CDR3 comprises 15 residues. The CDR3 region has the DNA TGTGCCAGCAGCTCCAAAAAGGGGACGGGCACTGAAGCTTTCTTT. Amino acids: CASSSKKGTGTEAFF. Complete variable domain (other parts from reference TRBV5-4 and TRBJ1-1): ETGVTQSPTHLIKTRGQQVTLRCSSQSGHNTVSWYQQALGQGPQFIFQYYREEENGRGNFPPRFSGLQFPNYSSELNVNALELDDSALYLCASSSKKGTGTEAFFGQGTRLTVV.

Of note for this clone: Relative to the germline gene, one junction end is altered; a read error may explain this. This chain uses TRBV13 with TRBJ2-1, with 14 bases matching TRBD2. CDR3 length equals 19 residues. Germline V gene sequence: CDR1 PRHDT, CDR2 FYEKMQ (reference sequence). The CDR3 loop reads CASSSTGLAGGEPYNEQLF. Here the CDR3 DNA reads TGTGCCAGCAGCTCCACCGGACTAGCGGGGGGCGAACCCTACAATGAGCAGCTCTTC. Full variable domain (remainder filled in from reference TRBV13 and TRBJ2-1): AAGVIQSPRHLIKEKRETATLKCYPIPRHDTVYWYQQGPGQDPQFLISFYEKMQSDKGSIPDRFSAQQFSDYHSELNMSSLELGDSALYFCASSSTGLAGGEPYNEQLFGPGTRLTVL.

J is TRBJ2-3 and V is TRBV30, with 10 bases that match TRBD2. The CDR3 runs 15 residues. Looked up from germline, CDR1 is GTSNPN and CDR2 is SVGIG (reference sequence). V lost 1 base and J lost 2; bases outside the gene matches: 3. CDR3 nucleotides: TGTGCCTGGAGTGAACTAGCGGGGTCCACAGATACGCAGTATTTT. Its translation: CAWSELAGSTDTQYF.

This chain connects TRBV6-4 to TRBJ2-3; 10 nucleotides agree with TRBD2. Germline loops: CDR1 MRHNA, CDR2 SNTAGT. V gave up 0 bases and J gave up 1 base; unmatched junction bases: 4. The CDR3 has 17 residues. CDR3 sequence: CASSDSSGGAGTDTQYF. The CDR3 DNA is TGTGCCAGCAGTGACTCAAGCGGGGGGGCCGGCACAGATACGCAGTATTTT.

V gene TRBV11-3 combines with J gene TRBJ2-1; 8 bases agree with TRBD2. V lost 1 base and J lost 4; bases outside the gene matches: 3. CDR1 and CDR2 (germline): SGHNT, YENEEA. This CDR3 has 15 amino acids. The CDR3: CASSLGGGRYNEQFF. The CDR3 DNA is TGTGCCAGCAGCTTAGGCGGGGGGAGGTACAATGAGCAGTTCTTC.

The rearrangement uses TRBV11-2 and TRBJ1-2, with D maybe TRBD1 (5 bases). V was pared by 5 bases and J by 5 bases, with 18 bases between. The CDR3 loop spans 15 amino acids. Germline assignment: CDR1 SGHAT and CDR2 FQNNGV. CDR3 sequence: CASSAVGGIGYGYTF. CDR3 in DNA: TGTGCCAGCAGCGCCGTGGGGGGGATCGGTTATGGCTACACCTTC.

The chain links TRBV6-5 to TRBJ2-3; no reliable D call. Trimming pared 2 bases from V and 0 bases from J, leaving 6 bases between. CDR1 and CDR2 from the germline V gene are MNHEY and SVGAGI. The CDR3 sequence is 14 residues long. This CDR3 reads CASSYAPSTDTQYF. The CDR3, as DNA: TGTGCCAGCAGTTACGCCCCTAGCACAGATACGCAGTATTTT.

Concerning this clone itself: This CDR3 is also generated by other DNA sequences in the sample. V gene TRBV9 combines with J gene TRBJ2-5, with TRBD2 matching over 14 bases. CDR3 length equals 16 residues. The germline CDR1 and CDR2 sequences are SGDLS and YYNGEE. The trim removed 0 bases at V and 2 bases at J, leaving 0 bases unmatched. The CDR3 DNA follows: TGTGCCAGCAGCGTAGGGACTAGCGGGGGGCAAGAGACCCAGTACTTC. This sequence encodes CASSVGTSGGQETQYF.

The rearrangement joins TRBV11-2 to TRBJ1-5; D remains ambiguous. With 0 bases removed from V and 2 bases from J, the gap between germline ends came to 8 bases. The germline V gene has CDR1 SGHAT and CDR2 FQNNGV. The CDR3 is made up of 15 amino acids. CDR3 residues: CASSLDLGGNQPQHF. CDR3 DNA sequence: TGTGCCAGCAGCTTAGATCTGGGAGGCAATCAGCCCCAGCATTTT.

V and J are TRBV5-1 and TRBJ2-3; tentatively, D is TRBD2 (6 bases). This CDR3 has 16 residues. Trimming removed 0 bases at V and 4 bases at J, with 15 bases between. CDR1 is SGHRS and CDR2 is YFSETQ in the germline V gene. The CDR3 DNA follows: TGCGCCAGCAGCTTGGTCGGGTCAGGGAGGTCAGATACGCAGTATTTT. The encoded protein is CASSLVGSGRSDTQYF.

The chain uses TRBV28 and TRBJ1-2; D may be TRBD1 (5 bases). Trimming stripped 5 bases from V and 9 bases from J, with 22 bases between. The germline V gene has CDR1 MDHEN and CDR2 SYDVKM. The CDR3 has 15 amino acids. The CDR3 spells CASSPPPGPEVSYTF. The DNA of the CDR3 is TGTGCCAGCAGTCCTCCGCCGGGGCCGGAAGTTAGCTACACCTTC.